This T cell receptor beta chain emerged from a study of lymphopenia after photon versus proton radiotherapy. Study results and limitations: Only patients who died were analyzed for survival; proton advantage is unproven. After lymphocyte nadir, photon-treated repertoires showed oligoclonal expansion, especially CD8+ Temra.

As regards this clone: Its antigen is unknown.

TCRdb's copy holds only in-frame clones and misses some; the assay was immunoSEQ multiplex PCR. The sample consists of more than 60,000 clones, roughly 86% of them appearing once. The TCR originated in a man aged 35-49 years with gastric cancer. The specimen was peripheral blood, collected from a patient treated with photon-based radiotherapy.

CDR3 in DNA: TGTGCCAGCAGCTTAGGGGGAGGGAGTCTAAGCGATTCACCCCTCCACTTT. This sequence encodes CASSLGGGSLSDSPLHF. The chain is built from TRBV7-9 and TRBJ1-6; D remains ambiguous. V gave up 1 base and J gave up 8 bases, with 18 bases separating them. Germline assignment: CDR1 SEHNR and CDR2 FQNEAQ (reference sequence). The CDR3 length is 17 residues.